The entry below gives a single T cell receptor (beta chain) sequence along with its context. Its antigen remains unidentified. The data belong to a study of blood T cells in healthy people across ages. Across the study: Per two T cells, about one barcoded beta molecule was captured through template switching.

Using a J-beta primer mix together with a sample-barcoded 5' primer, a second PCR was run for roughly 6 to 11 cycles. From the 5' RACE reads, TCRdb called clonotypes with MiXCR, one entry per CDR3 protein. In the table there are over 700,000 distinct CDR3 sequences, around 25% of which are singletons. Between the trimmed V and J ends, which lost 1 base and 3 bases, there was a span of 12 bases. This CDR3 contains 15 residues. Germline loops: CDR1 MNHEY, CDR2 SVGEGT. Study-level results: Comparison with aged donors showed that long-lived donors had more naive CD4+ cells and higher diversity.

These data are also associated with another study on T cells of mothers and their children. From that second work: Every mother supplied over 8 million TCR beta CDR3 reads and every child about 3 million.

Sequencing used blood. The V call is TRBV6-2 or TRBV6-3, the J call TRBJ2-5, with D possibly TRBD2 on 6 matching bases. The TCR was taken from a boy younger than 18 in good health. Written as DNA, the CDR3 is TGTGCCAGCAGTTACTTCGGCGGGGCCGAAGAGACCCAGTACTTC. As protein: CASSYFGGAEETQYF.